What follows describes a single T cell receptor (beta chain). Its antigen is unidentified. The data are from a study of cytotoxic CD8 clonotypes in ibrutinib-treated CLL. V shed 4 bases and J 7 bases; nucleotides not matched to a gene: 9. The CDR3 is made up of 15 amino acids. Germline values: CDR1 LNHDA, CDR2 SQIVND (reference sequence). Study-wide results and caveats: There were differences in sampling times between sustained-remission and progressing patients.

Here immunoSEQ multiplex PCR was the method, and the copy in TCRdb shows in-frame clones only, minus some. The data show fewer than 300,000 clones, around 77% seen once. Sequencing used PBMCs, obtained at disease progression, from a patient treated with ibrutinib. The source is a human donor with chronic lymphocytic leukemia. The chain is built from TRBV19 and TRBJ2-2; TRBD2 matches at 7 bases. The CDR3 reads CASSTETSRRGELFF. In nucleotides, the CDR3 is TGTGCCAGTAGTACCGAGACTAGCAGGCGCGGGGAGCTGTTTTTT.